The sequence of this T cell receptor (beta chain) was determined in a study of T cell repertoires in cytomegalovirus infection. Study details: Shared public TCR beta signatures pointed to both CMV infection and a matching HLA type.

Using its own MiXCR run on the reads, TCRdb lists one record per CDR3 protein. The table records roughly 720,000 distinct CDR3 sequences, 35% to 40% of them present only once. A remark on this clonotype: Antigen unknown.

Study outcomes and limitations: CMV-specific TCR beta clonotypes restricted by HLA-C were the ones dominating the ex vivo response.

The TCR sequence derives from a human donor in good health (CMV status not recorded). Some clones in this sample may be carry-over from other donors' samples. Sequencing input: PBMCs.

CDR3 in amino acids: CSAPRLADYNEQFF. The CDR3 nucleotides are TGCAGTGCTCCGAGACTAGCGGACTACAATGAGCAGTTCTTC. The chain recombines TRBV20-1 with TRBJ2-1, with TRBD2 identical over 9 bases. V gave up 5 bases and J gave up 3 bases; unmatched junction bases: 5. Germline CDR1 DFQATT, CDR2 SNEGSKA (reference sequence). The CDR3 contains 14 residues.